The rows below give T cell receptor beta chains drawn from one sample of a study of CD8+ T cells in alopecia areata. Using immunoSEQ multiplex PCR, the repertoire was profiled, and TCRdb retains in-frame clones only, with some absent. The sample lists about 87,000 clones, approximately 70% occurring once. Source: CD8+ T cells sorted from blood, taken at approximately week 42, from a patient treated with tofacitinib. These receptors were taken from a human donor with alopecia areata. Each CDR3 is given with its conserved first and last residue. The D gene is left open where the match is weak. The size of a clone is reported for some rows only, either as once, few or many, or as a class for expanded clones.

J gene,clone size,V gene,D gene,CDR3 protein,CDR3 DNA
TRBJ2-5,.,TRBV2,.,CASGVGETQYF,TGTGCCAGCGGGGTTGGGGAGACCCAGTACTTC
TRBJ2-2,.,TRBV29-1,TRBD2,CSVRSSGGTGELFF,TGCAGCGTTCGGTCTAGCGGGGGCACCGGGGAGCTGTTTTTT
TRBJ2-3,few,TRBV7-2,.,CASSSPDGLMQYF,TGTGCCAGCAGCTCCCCCGACGGTCTCATGCAGTATTTT
TRBJ1-2,.,TRBV5-6,.,CASSLGQAWSYGYTF,TGTGCCAGCAGCTTGGGGCAGGCGTGGAGCTATGGCTACACCTTC
TRBJ2-7,.,TRBV4-1,TRBD2,CASSQGGPGGAYEQYF,TGCGCCAGCAGCCAAGGGGGACCGGGGGGAGCCTACGAGCAGTACTTC
TRBJ2-3,.,TRBV7-9,.,CASSLGMASDSRGADTQYF,TGTGCCAGCAGCTTAGGAATGGCCTCGGACAGCCGAGGGGCAGATACGCAGTATTTT
TRBJ2-2,.,TRBV6-6,TRBD2,CASLAGKDGELFF,TGTGCCAGCCTAGCGGGGAAGGACGGGGAGCTGTTTTTT
TRBJ1-1,.,TRBV6-6,.,CAGSVGNTEAFF,TGTGCCGGTTCTGTGGGAAACACTGAAGCTTTCTTT
TRBJ2-3,.,TRBV10-3,TRBD2,CASGLAVGDTQYF,TGTGCATCCGGGCTAGCGGTAGGAGATACGCAGTATTTT
TRBJ2-7,.,TRBV2,TRBD1,CASSSGQALDEQYF,TGTGCCAGCAGTTCGGGACAGGCCTTGGACGAGCAGTACTTC
TRBJ2-2,.,TRBV7-2,TRBD1,CASSSSGTGVTGELFF,TGTGCCAGCAGCTCATCCGGGACAGGGGTCACCGGGGAGCTGTTTTTT
TRBJ2-3,.,TRBV7-9,.,CASSSPDTQYF,TGTGCCAGCAGCTCGCCAGATACGCAGTATTTT
TRBJ2-3,.,TRBV7-2,.,CASSLLASADTQYF,TGTGCCAGCAGCTTATTGGCTAGCGCAGATACGCAGTATTTT
TRBJ1-1,.,TRBV7-9,.,CASSLEENTEAFF,TGTGCCAGCAGCTTAGAGGAGAACACTGAAGCTTTCTTT
TRBJ2-2,.,TRBV9,TRBD1,CASSEAGTGGEGELFF,TGTGCCAGCAGCGAGGCCGGGACAGGGGGCGAAGGGGAGCTGTTTTTT
TRBJ2-2,.,TRBV18,.,CASPEYTGELFF,TGTGCCAGTCCAGAATACACCGGGGAGCTGTTTTTT
TRBJ1-1,.,TRBV4-3,TRBD1,CASSETGTEAFF,TGCGCCAGCAGCGAGACAGGGACCGAAGCTTTCTTT
TRBJ2-1,.,TRBV7-9,.,CASSLIQGSYNEQFF,TGTGCCAGCAGCTTAATACAAGGGTCCTACAATGAGCAGTTCTTC
TRBJ2-2,few,TRBV7-2,.,CASSLGSGLLDGELFF,TGTGCCAGCAGCCTCGGCTCAGGGTTGCTGGACGGGGAGCTGTTTTTT
TRBJ2-1,.,TRBV5-5,TRBD1,CASSLRPGTGENNEQFF,TGTGCCAGCAGCCTTAGACCCGGGACAGGGGAAAACAATGAGCAGTTCTTC
TRBJ1-2,.,TRBV27,TRBD1,CASSSPGQGAQGYTF,TGTGCCAGCAGTTCCCCGGGACAGGGGGCGCAGGGCTACACCTTC
TRBJ1-1,.,TRBV5-6,.,CASSLAAEAFF,TGTGCCAGCAGCTTGGCAGCTGAAGCTTTCTTT
TRBJ1-6,.,TRBV7-2,.,CASSSTVGAHNSPLHF,TGTGCCAGCAGCTCGACAGTAGGGGCACATAATTCACCCCTCCACTTT
TRBJ1-2,.,TRBV11-2,.,CASSLSTTNYGYTF,TGTGCCAGCAGCTTGAGTACGACTAACTATGGCTACACCTTC
TRBJ2-6,once,TRBV30,TRBD2,CAWSVGRVGANVLTF,TGTGCCTGGAGTGTAGGGAGGGTTGGGGCCAACGTCCTGACTTTC
TRBJ2-7,.,TRBV2,TRBD1,CASRENRGSNYEQYF,TGTGCCAGCAGAGAGAACAGGGGTAGCAACTACGAGCAGTACTTC
TRBJ2-2,few,TRBV6-5,TRBD1,CASSYWTGGLAGELFF,TGTGCCAGCAGTTACTGGACAGGGGGACTCGCCGGGGAGCTGTTTTTT
TRBJ2-7,.,TRBV30,.,CAHTGDTYEQYF,TGTGCCCACACGGGTGACACGTACGAGCAGTACTTC
TRBJ1-1,few,TRBV29-1,.,CSVVGAEAFF,TGCAGCGTTGTGGGTGCTGAAGCTTTCTTT